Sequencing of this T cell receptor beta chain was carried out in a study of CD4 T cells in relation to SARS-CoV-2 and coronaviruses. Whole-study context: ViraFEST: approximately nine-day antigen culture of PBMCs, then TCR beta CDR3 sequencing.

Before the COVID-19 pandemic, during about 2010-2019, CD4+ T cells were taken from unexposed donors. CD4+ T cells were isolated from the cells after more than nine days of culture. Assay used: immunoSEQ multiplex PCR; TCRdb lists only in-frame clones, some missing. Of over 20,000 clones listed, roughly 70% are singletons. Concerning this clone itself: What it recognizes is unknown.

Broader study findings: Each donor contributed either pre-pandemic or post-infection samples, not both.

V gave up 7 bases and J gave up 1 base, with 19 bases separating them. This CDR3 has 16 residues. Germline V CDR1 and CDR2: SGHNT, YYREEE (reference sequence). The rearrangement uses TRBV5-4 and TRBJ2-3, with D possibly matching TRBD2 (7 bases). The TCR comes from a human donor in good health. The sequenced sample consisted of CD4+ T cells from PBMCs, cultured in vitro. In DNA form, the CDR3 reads TGTGCCAGCTCATTATGGGGGGCGGGAGGCACAGATACGCAGTATTTT. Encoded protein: CASSLWGAGGTDTQYF.